Following are 10 T cell receptor beta chains from one sample sequenced in a study of brain T cells in children with intractable seizures. Produced via immunoSEQ multiplex PCR; TCRdb's table is partial and in-frame only. The data contain about 340,000 clones, over 90% of them seen just once; the ten biggest clones take up around 6%. Regarding time point: blood from clinic visit 5 months post-surgery; TSC patient then seizure free. The sequencing used peripheral blood, collected roughly 5 months after surgery. The receptors come from a boy under three years old with tuberous sclerosis and intractable seizures.

The rearrangement uses TRBV27 and TRBJ2-7; 9 bases map to TRBD1. The CDR3 consists of 14 residues. V shed 6 bases and J 1 base; nucleotides not matched to a gene: 4. Per the germline V gene, CDR1 is MNHEY and CDR2 is SMNVEV (reference sequence). The CDR3 loop is CASSQTGGSYEQYF. Written as DNA, the CDR3 is TGTGCCAGCAGCCAGACAGGGGGTTCCTACGAGCAGTACTTC.

The chain carries TRBV2 and TRBJ1-1, with D tentatively TRBD1 (5 bases). Per germline, CDR1 SNHLY and CDR2 FYNNEI. Trimming left V 6 bases short and J 0 bases short, with 8 bases between. The CDR3 is made up of 13 amino acids. The CDR3 is CASRRGMNTEAFF. In nucleotides, the CDR3 is TGTGCCAGCAGGAGGGGTATGAACACTGAAGCTTTCTTT.

This clone was recorded only once. V usage is TRBV19 and J usage is TRBJ1-3; tentatively, D is TRBD1 (6 bases). V lost 3 bases and J 2 bases, leaving 11 bases between the germline ends. The V gene's germline CDR1 is LNHDA and CDR2 SQIVND (reference sequence). This CDR3 spans 15 amino acids. The CDR3, as DNA: TGTGCCAGTAGTATCTCCGGGACAACTGGAAACACCATATATTTT. It encodes CASSISGTTGNTIYF.

This clone was found once. The chain carries TRBV27 and TRBJ2-7; 10 bases are shared with TRBD1. V lost 8 bases, J lost 4 bases, and 8 bases stayed unmatched. Per the germline V gene, CDR1 is MNHEY and CDR2 is SMNVEV (reference sequence). The CDR3 spans 14 residues. CDR3 residues: CASGRGQGSYEQYF. The DNA for the CDR3 is TGTGCCAGCGGCCGGGGACAGGGGTCGTACGAGCAGTACTTC.

The chain recombines TRBV27 with TRBJ1-2, with no clear D. This CDR3 has 13 residues. Germline-derived CDR1 and CDR2 are MNHEY and SMNVEV (reference sequence). V dropped 6 bases and J dropped 2 bases, with 10 bases sitting between them. CDR3 protein: CASSFGSNYGYTF. The CDR3 DNA reads as TGTGCCAGCAGCTTTGGGTCAAACTATGGCTACACCTTC.

The genes are TRBV19 and TRBJ1-5; maybe TRBD1 (5 bases). The germline V gene encodes CDR1 LNHDA and CDR2 SQIVND (reference sequence). This CDR3 comprises 15 residues. Between the trimmed V and J ends, which lost 4 bases and 3 bases, there was a span of 13 bases. In DNA form, the CDR3 reads TGTGCCAGTAGTAGGGCGGCCGGGACCAATCAGCCCCAGCATTTT. Translation gives CASSRAAGTNQPQHF.

About this clone itself: Other DNA sequences of this sample code for an identical CDR3. The chain has TRBV30 and TRBJ2-5; D not certain. The CDR3 consists of 10 residues. The germline gives CDR1 GTSNPN, CDR2 SVGIG (reference sequence). V was pared by 1 base and J by 3 bases, with 0 bases between. Here the CDR3 reads CAWSEETQYF. The CDR3 DNA reads as TGTGCCTGGAGTGAAGAGACCCAGTACTTC.

This clone was detected only once. The gene calls are TRBV7-3 and TRBJ2-5; D not resolved. The CDR3 length is 16 residues. V lost 0 bases, J lost 0 bases, and 11 bases lay in between. Germline V lookup: CDR1 SGHTA, CDR2 FQGTGA. The CDR3: CASSLTPRSDQETQYF. CDR3 nucleotide sequence: TGTGCCAGCAGCTTAACCCCTCGGAGCGACCAAGAGACCCAGTACTTC.

As to this clone: This sample also contains other DNA sequences that code for the same CDR3. The rearrangement links TRBV20-1 to TRBJ1-2; D remains ambiguous. Trimming left V 2 bases short and J 5 bases short, with 0 bases between. This CDR3 is 9 amino acids long. The germline V gene encodes CDR1 DFQATT and CDR2 SNEGSKA (reference sequence). DNA of the CDR3: TGCAGTGCTAGATATGGCTACACCTTC. It encodes CSARYGYTF.

The CDR3 nucleotides read TGTGCCAGCAGTGTAGGCGGGCCCGTTGAGCAGTTCTTC. The encoded protein is CASSVGGPVEQFF. The chain carries TRBV11-3 and TRBJ2-1; possible D gene TRBD2, 5 bases. Germline V gene lookup returns CDR1 SGHNT and CDR2 YENEEA. Trimming took off 6 bases at V and 9 bases at J, with 15 bases between the two ends. CDR3 size: 13 residues.